Presented here are 23 T cell receptor beta chains from one specimen sequenced in a study of early T cells in non-severe SARS-CoV-2 infection. TCRdb reprocessed the 5' RACE reads via MiXCR and lists one record per CDR3 protein. The sample includes about 25,000 distinct CDR3 sequences, 4.5% to 5.5% seen only once; the top ten take around a tenth. The specimen sequenced was whole blood. These receptors all stem from an adult who was a healthcare worker with PCR-confirmed SARS-CoV-2 infection or an uninfected control (not recorded which).

Many counts were recorded for this clonotype. V is TRBV3-1 and J is TRBJ2-7; 8 bases agree with TRBD1. This CDR3 has 14 residues. Germline lookup yields CDR1 LGHDT and CDR2 YNNKEL (reference sequence). Trimming removed 4 bases from V and 4 bases from J; junction bases left unmatched: 6. CDR3 nucleotide sequence: TGTGCCAGCAGCCGCGGACAGGGAGGATACGAGCAGTACTTC. Translating gives CASSRGQGGYEQYF.

Ten or more counts support this clonotype. The rearrangement links TRBV18 to TRBJ1-5, with D possibly matching TRBD1 (6 bases). Germline V gene lookup returns CDR1 KGHSH and CDR2 LQKENI. The CDR3 consists of 15 residues. Trimming removed 3 bases at V and 5 bases at J, with 14 bases between. CDR3 sequence: CASSPGAGGYQPQHF. CDR3 DNA: TGTGCCAGCTCACCGGGGGCCGGGGGCTATCAGCCCCAGCATTTT.

This clonotype was picked up many times. The chain combines TRBV7-9 with TRBJ2-1; perhaps TRBD1 as D (8 bases). Germline loops: CDR1 SEHNR, CDR2 FQNEAQ (reference sequence). This CDR3 is built from 19 residues. The V and J ends lost 5 bases and 2 bases respectively, with 25 bases between them. The CDR3 DNA sequence: TGTGCCAGCAGCCTAAGGGACAGGCAGCGGGAACCCACCTACAATGAGCAGTTCTTC. It yields the protein CASSLRDRQREPTYNEQFF.

At least ten counts were recorded for this clonotype. The rearrangement joins TRBV28 to TRBJ2-3, with D perhaps matching TRBD2 (6 bases). Per germline, CDR1 MDHEN and CDR2 SYDVKM. The length of the CDR3 is 14 residues. V lost 3 bases, J lost 4 bases, and 11 bases lay in between. In nucleotides, the CDR3 is TGTGCCAGCAGTTTCATGCTAGCGCCAGATACGCAGTATTTT. Translated: CASSFMLAPDTQYF.

This clonotype was recorded many times. The genes are TRBV28 and TRBJ2-7; D possibly matches TRBD1 or TRBD2 (5 bases each). CDR3 size: 15 residues. Trimming cost V 1 base and J 1 base, with 11 bases left between them. CDR1 is MDHEN, CDR2 SYDVKM, per germline. CDR3 amino acids: CASSLYGTASYEQYF. The CDR3 DNA reads as TGTGCCAGCAGTTTATATGGGACGGCGTCCTACGAGCAGTACTTC.

Judged by abundance, this clonotype is medium-sized. The rearrangement uses TRBV12-3 or TRBV12-4 and TRBJ2-3; the D is unclear. The CDR3 is 16 residues long. V lost 4 bases and J lost 3, with 17 bases in between. CDR3 sequence (DNA): TGTGCCAGCAGTTCTTACGACGCGATTGGGACAGATACGCAGTATTTT. Residues: CASSSYDAIGTDTQYF.

This clonotype is classed as medium-sized (0.01 to 0.1%). This chain links TRBV5-1 with TRBJ2-1; 8 bases are a match to TRBD2. Trimming removed 0 bases from V and 4 bases from J; junction bases left unmatched: 18. The CDR3 covers 20 residues. Germline-derived CDR1 and CDR2 are SGHRS and YFSETQ. The CDR3 is CASSLEGGLDSSRVYNEQFF. CDR3 sequence (DNA): TGCGCCAGCAGCTTGGAGGGGGGACTAGACAGTTCGCGAGTTTACAATGAGCAGTTCTTC.

This clonotype was recorded many times. V usage is TRBV28 and J usage is TRBJ2-2; tentatively, D is TRBD2 (5 bases). CDR1 is MDHEN and CDR2 is SYDVKM in the germline V gene. V was clipped by 2 bases and J by 6 bases, with 13 bases between them. This CDR3 region has 15 residues. The DNA for the CDR3 is TGTGCCAGCAGTTTAAATTGGAGGAGCCCCGGGGAGCTGTTTTTT. Its protein is CASSLNWRSPGELFF. The variable domain in full, with the rest retrieved from reference TRBV28 and TRBJ2-2, is DVKVTQSSRYLVKRTGEKVFLECVQDMDHENMFWYRQDPGLGLRLIYFSYDVKMKEKGDIPEGYSVSREKKERFSLILESASTNQTSMYLCASSLNWRSPGELFFGEGSRLTVL.

This clonotype was found many times. The V call is TRBV5-1, the J call TRBJ2-3, with no clear D. V gave up 0 bases and J gave up 5 bases, with 7 bases separating them. Germline-derived CDR1 and CDR2 are SGHRS and YFSETQ. The CDR3 loop spans 13 amino acids. The CDR3: CASSLDGVDTQYF. The CDR3 nucleotides are TGCGCCAGCAGCTTGGATGGGGTAGATACGCAGTATTTT. Drawing the rest from reference TRBV5-1 and TRBJ2-3, the complete variable domain is KAGVTQTPRYLIKTRGQQVTLSCSPISGHRSVSWYQQTPGQGLQFLFEYFSETQRNKGNFPGRFSGRQFSNSRSEMNVSTLELGDSALYLCASSLDGVDTQYFGPGTRLTVL.

Ten or more counts support this clonotype. The chain has TRBV7-9 and TRBJ2-7; 7 nucleotides match TRBD1. Trimming at V came to 5 bases and at J to 3 bases, leaving 10 bases not matched to a gene. The CDR3 sequence is 15 residues long. Germline V CDR1 and CDR2: SEHNR, FQNEAQ (reference sequence). The CDR3 region has the DNA TGTGCCAGCAGCCCAGTGGTAAGACAGGGCTACGAGCAGTACTTC. Translated, it gives CASSPVVRQGYEQYF.

The chain has TRBV11-3 and TRBJ2-7; D may be TRBD1 or TRBD2 (5 bases each). The germline V gene has CDR1 SGHNT and CDR2 YENEEA. V lost 4 bases to trimming and J lost 2 bases, with 18 bases between them. This CDR3 contains 16 residues. The CDR3 protein is CASSCAWRTLTYEQYF. DNA for the CDR3: TGTGCCAGCAGCTGCGCTTGGAGGACACTTACCTACGAGCAGTACTTC.

This clonotype was detected many times. The V and J genes are TRBV6-5 and TRBJ1-4, with a possible D match to TRBD1 (5 bases). The germline gives CDR1 MNHEY, CDR2 SVGAGI. The CDR3 is made up of 15 amino acids. The V and J ends lost 7 bases and 5 bases respectively, with 17 bases between them. The CDR3 DNA reads TGTGCCAGCACCAGATCGTTCGGGGCGAATGAAAAACTGTTTTTT. Protein sequence: CASTRSFGANEKLFF.

The chain combines TRBV20-1 with TRBJ1-2, with a possible D match to TRBD1 (6 bases). This CDR3 comprises 11 residues. Germline V CDR1 and CDR2: DFQATT, SNEGSKA (reference sequence). Deletions cut 0 bases from V and 13 bases from J, with 12 bases between. In DNA, the CDR3 is TGCAGTGCTAGAGAATCAGGGGATAGCACCTTC. Its translation is CSARESGDSTF.

This clonotype has only a few counts. The V gene is TRBV2, the J gene TRBJ2-7, with D possibly matching TRBD1 (5 bases). Looked up from germline, CDR1 is SNHLY and CDR2 is FYNNEI. Trimming took 5 bases from V and 4 from J, leaving 6 bases between them. The CDR3 is 11 amino acids. CDR3 coding DNA: TGTGCCAGCAGTAGACAGTACGAGCAGTACTTC. It is translated as CASSRQYEQYF.

This clonotype was counted ten times or more. The J gene is TRBJ2-5, the V gene TRBV7-2; no clear D. Trimming took 2 bases from V and 6 from J, leaving 22 bases between them. CDR1 is SGHTA and CDR2 is FQGNSA in the germline V gene. The CDR3 sequence is 17 residues long. The CDR3 sequence: CASSLKEKGRPRKTQYF. The DNA of the CDR3 is TGTGCCAGCAGCTTAAAGGAAAAAGGCCGACCAAGAAAGACCCAGTACTTC.

DNA of the CDR3: TGTGCCAGCAGTCGTACAGGTCCTCCGGCCTACGAGCAGTACTTC. Residues: CASSRTGPPAYEQYF. The chain combines TRBV2 with TRBJ2-7; perhaps TRBD1 as D (5 bases). Germline V gene sequence: CDR1 SNHLY, CDR2 FYNNEI. This CDR3 spans 15 amino acids. Trimming removed 5 bases from V and 2 bases from J, with 16 bases in between.

This clonotype has ten or more counts. The rearrangement uses TRBV5-1 and TRBJ2-3; no clear D. Germline lookup yields CDR1 SGHRS and CDR2 YFSETQ. The length of the CDR3 is 12 residues. Between the trimmed V and J ends, which lost 5 bases and 4 bases, there was a span of 8 bases. The CDR3 sequence is CASSPGADTQYF. The CDR3 DNA follows: TGCGCCAGCAGTCCGGGCGCAGATACGCAGTATTTT.

This clonotype was observed many times. V and J are TRBV7-8 and TRBJ2-7, with a tentative D call TRBD1 (5 bases). The germline V and J ends were trimmed by 5 bases and 5 bases, with 16 bases remaining between them. CDR1 and CDR2 from the germline V gene are SGHVS and FQNEAQ. The length of the CDR3 is 14 residues. This CDR3 reads CASSHTRQGHEQYF. The DNA for the CDR3 is TGTGCCAGCAGCCACACCCGGCAGGGTCACGAGCAGTACTTC.

Only a few counts were recorded for this clonotype. This chain connects TRBV6-2 or TRBV6-3 to TRBJ2-7, with D unclear. V lost 0 bases to trimming and J lost 6 bases, with 6 bases between them. The CDR3 is 12 amino acids. Germline CDR1 reads MNHEY; CDR2 reads SVGEGT. DNA for the CDR3: TGTGCCAGCAGTTACTCTCGGGCCGAGCAGTACTTC. It is translated as CASSYSRAEQYF.

This clonotype was recorded many times. V usage is TRBV24-1 and J usage is TRBJ2-3, with 14 bases that match TRBD2. Germline lookup yields CDR1 KGHDR and CDR2 SFDVKD. Trimming took 4 bases from V and 0 from J; bases not matched to a gene: 5. The CDR3 extends over 18 amino acids. The CDR3 is CATSELGLAGASTDTQYF. CDR3 sequence (DNA): TGTGCCACCAGTGAGTTGGGACTAGCGGGAGCCAGCACAGATACGCAGTATTTT.

This clonotype came up a few times. This chain connects TRBV7-9 to TRBJ1-2; TRBD1 might be the D (5 bases). The CDR3 totals 12 residues. Germline CDR1 is SEHNR and CDR2 is FQNEAQ (reference sequence). Deletions cut 2 bases from V and 9 bases from J, with 10 bases between. DNA for the CDR3: TGTGCCAGCAGCTTAACAGGAGGAAGCTACACCTTC. Translated, it gives CASSLTGGSYTF.

This clonotype was recorded many times. The chain employs TRBV12-5 and TRBJ2-7, with a tentative D call TRBD2 (6 bases). This CDR3 has 11 amino acids. Deletions cut 6 bases from V and 4 bases from J, with 7 bases between. Germline CDR1 LGHNT, CDR2 FRNRAP. DNA of the CDR3: TGTGCTAGTGGACGGGGGTACGAGCAGTACTTC. Translating gives CASGRGYEQYF.

A few counts support this clonotype. The chain links TRBV7-2 to TRBJ1-2; 11 bases line up with TRBD1. V dropped 1 base and J dropped 4; count of bases not matched to a gene: 5. Germline V gives CDR1 SGHTA, CDR2 FQGNSA. The CDR3 covers 16 residues. The CDR3 reads CASSLGRTGGTYGYTF. In nucleotides, the CDR3 is TGTGCCAGCAGCTTAGGCAGGACAGGGGGCACCTATGGCTACACCTTC.